A single sample gave rise to the 21 T cell receptor beta chains below, sequenced in a study of T cell responses to AZD1222 COVID-19 vaccine. TCRdb keeps only in-frame clones here, not all; method: immunoSEQ multiplex PCR. The sample has 130,000 to 150,000 clones; 90% to 95% are singletons. The material sequenced was peripheral blood, taken 28 days after the second AZD1222 dose. These TCRs come from an adult who received the AZD1222 COVID-19 vaccine.

The CDR3 reads CAWTGGGDQPQHF. In nucleotides, the CDR3 is TGTGCCTGGACCGGGGGAGGAGATCAGCCCCAGCATTTT. The chain links TRBV30 to TRBJ1-5, with a tentative D call TRBD1 (5 bases). The CDR3 is made up of 13 amino acids. V was shortened by 4 bases and J by 5 bases, with 12 bases between the two germline ends. CDR1 and CDR2 (germline): GTSNPN, SVGIG (reference sequence).

This clone was seen more than once but under ten times. The chain employs TRBV27 and TRBJ1-1; D possibly corresponds to TRBD1 (5 bases). CDR3 length equals 15 residues. Germline assignment: CDR1 MNHEY and CDR2 SMNVEV (reference sequence). V was trimmed by 6 bases and J by 0 bases, leaving 14 bases between them. The CDR3 sequence is CASRGPFPMNTEAFF. Written as DNA, the CDR3 is TGTGCCAGCAGGGGGCCTTTCCCCATGAACACTGAAGCTTTCTTT.

The chain has TRBV5-6 and TRBJ1-4; D is perhaps TRBD1 (5 bases). Germline CDR1 is SGHDT and CDR2 is YYEEEE. The V end lost 6 bases, the J end lost 7 bases, and 19 bases lay between the germline ends. The CDR3 has 15 amino acids. The CDR3 DNA sequence: TGTGCCAGCAACAGAGGGGCGGGGTGTGGTGAAAAACTGTTTTTT. This codes for CASNRGAGCGEKLFF.

This clone has a handful of counts. This sequence joins TRBV5-1 and TRBJ1-3, with TRBD1 matching over 7 bases. Trimming removed 4 bases from V and 0 bases from J; junction bases left unmatched: 7. Germline lookup yields CDR1 SGHRS and CDR2 YFSETQ. This CDR3 comprises 16 residues. The DNA of the CDR3 is TGCGCCAGCAGCCCGGCGACAGGGAGCTCTGGAAACACCATATATTTT. This codes for CASSPATGSSGNTIYF.

J is TRBJ2-5 and V is TRBV6-5; either TRBD1 or TRBD2 may supply D (5 bases each). Trimming took off 0 bases at V and 4 bases at J, with 15 bases between the two ends. Germline V gene lookup returns CDR1 MNHEY and CDR2 SVGAGI. The CDR3 is 16 residues long. DNA of the CDR3: TGTGCCAGCAGTTACTCACCAAAGGGACCTGTAGAGACCCAGTACTTC. This codes for CASSYSPKGPVETQYF.

This rearrangement joins TRBV2 to TRBJ1-2; TRBD1 is a possible D gene (5 bases). The germline gives CDR1 SNHLY, CDR2 FYNNEI. The CDR3 has 15 amino acids. Trimming cost V 0 bases and J 5 bases, with 13 bases left between them. The CDR3 coding sequence is TGTGCCAGCAGTGAAGCCCAGGACACTTCATATGGCTACACCTTC. Its protein product is CASSEAQDTSYGYTF.

The chain uses TRBV2 and TRBJ1-2, with D perhaps TRBD1 (5 bases). V was shortened by 1 base and J by 8 bases, with 14 bases between the two germline ends. CDR1 and CDR2 (germline): SNHLY, FYNNEI. The CDR3 spans 14 residues. CDR3 DNA sequence: TGTGCCAGCAGTGAAGGGCAGGGCAGCATAGGCTACACCTTC. Protein: CASSEGQGSIGYTF.

The chain employs TRBV25-1 and TRBJ2-3, with TRBD2 matching over 9 bases. The CDR3 runs 17 residues. V lost 3 bases and J lost 2; bases outside the gene matches: 9. The germline V gene has CDR1 MGHDK and CDR2 SYGVNS. In DNA form, the CDR3 reads TGTGCCAGCAGTGACCGTGCTAGCGGGGATTACACAGATACGCAGTATTTT. Translation gives CASSDRASGDYTDTQYF.

The chain recombines TRBV7-2 with TRBJ2-7; TRBD2 matches 8 bases. The J segment lost 0 bases and the V segment lost 5 bases, leaving 9 bases of the junction unmatched. Germline lookup yields CDR1 SGHTA and CDR2 FQGNSA. This CDR3 region has 16 residues. The DNA for the CDR3 is TGTGCCAGCAGCCGGACAGCGGGAGTCGTCTCCTACGAGCAGTACTTC. Amino acid sequence: CASSRTAGVVSYEQYF.

The table lists this clone with a few counts. The chain employs TRBV11-1 and TRBJ2-1, with D unclear. The V end lost 4 bases, the J end lost 3 bases, and 7 bases lay between the germline ends. CDR1 is SGHAT, CDR2 FQDESV, per germline (reference sequence). This CDR3 comprises 13 residues. CDR3 in amino acids: CASSSQDYNEQFF. The CDR3, as DNA: TGTGCCAGCAGCTCCCAAGACTACAATGAGCAGTTCTTC. The full variable domain, rest sourced from reference TRBV11-1 and TRBJ2-1, is EAEVAQSPRYKITEKSQAVAFWCDPISGHATLYWYRQILGQGPELLVQFQDESVVDDSQLPKDRFSAERLKGVDSTLKIQPAELGDSAMYLCASSSQDYNEQFFGPGTRLTVL.

This sequence joins TRBV19 and TRBJ1-1, with 10 bases aligning to TRBD1. Per germline, CDR1 LNHDA and CDR2 SQIVND (reference sequence). The CDR3 is made up of 17 amino acids. Unmatched junction bases numbered 11, after V lost 6 bases and J lost 1 base. CDR3 residues: CASRNPFRQGANTEAFF. The CDR3 DNA reads as TGTGCCAGTAGAAACCCATTCCGACAGGGGGCGAACACTGAAGCTTTCTTT.

The CDR3 sequence is CASSTTGRAYGYTF. As DNA, the CDR3 is TGTGCCAGCAGCACCACGGGCAGGGCCTATGGCTACACCTTC. The V call is TRBV7-8, the J call TRBJ1-2; possible D gene TRBD1, 5 bases. V dropped 5 bases and J dropped 4 bases, with 14 bases sitting between them. From germline, CDR1 is SGHVS and CDR2 FQNEAQ. The CDR3 runs to 14 residues.

The chain has TRBV6-5 and TRBJ2-7; D is unclear. The CDR3 runs to 12 residues. Per the germline V gene, CDR1 is MNHEY and CDR2 is SVGAGI. Trimming took 7 bases from V and 0 from J, leaving 7 bases between them. CDR3: CASKQSSYEQYF. The CDR3 DNA reads TGTGCCAGCAAACAGAGCTCCTACGAGCAGTACTTC.

This clone was recorded once. This chain uses TRBV19 with TRBJ2-5; TRBD2 aligns across 15 bases. The germline V gene encodes CDR1 LNHDA and CDR2 SQIVND (reference sequence). The CDR3 loop spans 18 amino acids. V shed 5 bases and J 2 bases; nucleotides not matched to a gene: 9. In nucleotides, the CDR3 is TGTGCCAGTAGTCCAGGACTAGCGGGAGGGCCAGGGCAAGAGACCCAGTACTTC. It yields the protein CASSPGLAGGPGQETQYF.

V is TRBV6-4 and J is TRBJ2-3, with D perhaps matching TRBD2 (5 bases). The CDR3 is made up of 13 amino acids. The germline V gene encodes CDR1 MRHNA and CDR2 SNTAGT. Trimming cost V 9 bases and J 0 bases, with 10 bases left between them. The CDR3 loop is CASHRGSTDTQYF. The CDR3 bases are TGTGCCAGTCACCGGGGAAGCACAGATACGCAGTATTTT.

The J gene is TRBJ1-5, the V gene TRBV6-5; no clear D. Trimming took off 3 bases at V and 6 bases at J, with 9 bases between the two ends. This CDR3 spans 13 amino acids. Per the germline V gene, CDR1 is MNHEY and CDR2 is SVGAGI. DNA of the CDR3: TGTGCCAGCAGTTATAGCCCTCGTCAGCCCCAGCATTTT. It encodes CASSYSPRQPQHF.

CDR3 region: CATSEPNDRASTDTQYF. The CDR3 coding sequence is TGTGCCACCAGTGAACCCAATGACAGGGCGAGCACAGATACGCAGTATTTT. The J gene is TRBJ2-3, the V gene TRBV24-1, with 7 bases that match TRBD1. V was clipped by 4 bases and J by 0 bases; unmatched bases: 9. The CDR3 is made up of 17 amino acids. CDR1 is KGHDR and CDR2 is SFDVKD in the germline V gene.

This clone is a singleton in its sample. The chain has TRBV16 and TRBJ1-6, with TRBD1 matching over 7 bases. V lost 4 bases and J lost 9; bases outside the gene matches: 3. The CDR3 length is 13 residues. From germline, CDR1 is KGHSY and CDR2 FQNENV. As DNA, the CDR3 is TGTGCCAGCAGCCGGGACAGAGTTTCACCCCTCCACTTT. This encodes CASSRDRVSPLHF. The full variable domain, with the rest looked up from reference TRBV16 and TRBJ1-6, is GEEVAQTPKHLVRGEGQKAKLYCAPIKGHSYVFWYQQVLKNEFKFLISFQNENVFDETGMPKERFSAKCLPNSPCSLEIQATKLEDSAVYFCASSRDRVSPLHFGNGTRLTVT.

This rearrangement joins TRBV12-3 or TRBV12-4 to TRBJ2-3; TRBD1 matches at 8 bases. V gave up 6 bases and J gave up 1 base; unmatched junction bases: 0. This CDR3 spans 13 amino acids. The CDR3, as DNA: TGTGCCAGCAGGGGACAGGGCACAGATACGCAGTATTTT. This codes for CASRGQGTDTQYF.

This chain links TRBV9 with TRBJ2-2; the D gene is possibly TRBD1 (6 bases). Germline V CDR1 and CDR2: SGDLS, YYNGEE. The CDR3 contains 13 residues. The V end lost 4 bases, the J end lost 6 bases, and 10 bases lay between the germline ends. As DNA, the CDR3 is TGTGCCAGCAGCATACAGGGCCCCGGGGAGCTGTTTTTT. Translating it yields CASSIQGPGELFF.

The chain employs TRBV11-3 and TRBJ1-1; D gene uncertain. This CDR3 contains 12 residues. Germline CDR1 is SGHNT and CDR2 is YENEEA. Trimming cost V 5 bases and J 7 bases, with 11 bases left between them. The CDR3 DNA follows: TGTGCCAGCAGCGACCGGGCCAGTGAAGCTTTCTTT. This sequence encodes CASSDRASEAFF. The full variable domain, completed using reference TRBV11-3 and TRBJ1-1, is EAGVVQSPRYKIIEKKQPVAFWCNPISGHNTLYWYLQNLGQGPELLIRYENEEAVDDSQLPKDRFSAERLKGVDSTLKIQPAELGDSAVYLCASSDRASEAFFGQGTRLTVV.